This T cell receptor beta chain was observed in a study of T cell changes during pregnancy in multiple sclerosis. Generated by immunoSEQ multiplex PCR, the TCRdb table keeps only in-frame clones and is missing some. The table records about 30,000 clones, roughly 87% of them present only once. The CDR3 contains 14 residues. V was pared by 3 bases and J by 5 bases, with 11 bases between. The germline V gene encodes CDR1 MNHNY and CDR2 SVGAGI (reference sequence). Material: CD8+ T cells from peripheral blood mononuclear cells, obtained in the second trimester of pregnancy. This chain joins TRBV6-6 and TRBJ2-1, with D possibly TRBD2 on 5 matching bases. The TCR sequence derives from a female donor with multiple sclerosis, enrolled in a pregnancy study. CDR3 sequence: CASSYKDFDNEQFF. CDR3 in DNA: TGTGCCAGCAGTTATAAGGACTTCGACAATGAGCAGTTCTTC.